The sequence of this TCR beta chain was determined in a study of shared clonotypes between healthy human individuals. The length of the CDR3 is 13 residues. V was pared by 9 bases and J by 0 bases, with 11 bases between. Looked up from germline, CDR1 is MNHNS and CDR2 is SASEGT. Within Nashville, Tennessee resided all donors, each a Caucasian adult. Partitioning of CD4+ cells yielded a CD45RA+ naive subset and a CD45RA-negative memory subset. Libraries were prepared by immunoSEQ multiplex PCR; TCRdb keeps only in-frame clonotypes and omits some of them. The sample consists of roughly 2 million clones, nearly 97% of them appearing once.

The origin of this receptor is a man between 18 and 35 years old in good health. Sequencing was performed on naive CD4+ T cells sorted from blood. Noted subset: CD45RA+ positively selected. V gene TRBV6-1 combines with J gene TRBJ1-1, with no clear D. The CDR3: CASRVRMNTEAFF. The CDR3 DNA sequence: TGTGCCAGTAGGGTACGGATGAACACTGAAGCTTTCTTT.